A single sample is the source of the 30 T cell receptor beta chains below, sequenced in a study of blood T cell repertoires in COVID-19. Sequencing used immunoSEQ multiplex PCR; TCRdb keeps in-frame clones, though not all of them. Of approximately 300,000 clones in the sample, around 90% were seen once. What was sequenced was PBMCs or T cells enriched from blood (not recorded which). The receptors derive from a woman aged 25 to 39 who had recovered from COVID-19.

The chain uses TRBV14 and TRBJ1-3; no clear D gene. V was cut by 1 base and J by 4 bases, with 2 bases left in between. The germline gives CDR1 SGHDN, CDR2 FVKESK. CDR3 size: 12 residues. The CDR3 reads CASSQVGNTIYF. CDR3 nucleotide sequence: TGTGCCAGCAGCCAAGTAGGAAACACCATATATTTT.

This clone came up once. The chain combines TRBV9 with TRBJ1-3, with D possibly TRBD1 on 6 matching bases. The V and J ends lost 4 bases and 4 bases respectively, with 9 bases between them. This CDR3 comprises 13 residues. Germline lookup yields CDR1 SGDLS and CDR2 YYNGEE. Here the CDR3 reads CASSPGHGNTIYF. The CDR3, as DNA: TGTGCCAGCAGCCCGGGACACGGAAACACCATATATTTT.

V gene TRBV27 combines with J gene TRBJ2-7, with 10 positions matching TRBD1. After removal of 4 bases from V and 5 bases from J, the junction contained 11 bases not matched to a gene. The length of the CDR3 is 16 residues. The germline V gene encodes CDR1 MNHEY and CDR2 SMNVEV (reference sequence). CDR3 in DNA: TGTGCCAGCAGTTCCCTGACCGGGACAGGGGCTGACGAGCAGTACTTC. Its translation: CASSSLTGTGADEQYF.

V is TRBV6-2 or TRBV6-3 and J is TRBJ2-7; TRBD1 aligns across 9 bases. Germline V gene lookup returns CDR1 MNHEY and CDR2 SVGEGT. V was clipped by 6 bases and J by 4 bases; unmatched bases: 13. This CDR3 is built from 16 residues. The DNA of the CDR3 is TGTGCCAGCAGCCATGGGGACAGGGTGTATCGGTACGAGCAGTACTTC. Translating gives CASSHGDRVYRYEQYF.

CDR3 DNA: TGTGCCAGCAAAACAGGGGGTCCGAACACTGAAGCTTTCTTT. It translates to CASKTGGPNTEAFF. The rearrangement joins TRBV6-5 to TRBJ1-1; the match to TRBD1 covers 8 bases. V was pared by 7 bases and J by 1 base, with 5 bases of the junction left unmatched. CDR1 is MNHEY and CDR2 is SVGAGI in the germline V gene. This CDR3 has 14 amino acids.

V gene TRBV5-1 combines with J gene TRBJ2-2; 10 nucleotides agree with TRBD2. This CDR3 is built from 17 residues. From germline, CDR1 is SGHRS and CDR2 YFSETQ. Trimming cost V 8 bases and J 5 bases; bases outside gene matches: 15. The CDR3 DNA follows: TGCGCCAGTACACCGGGACAAACTAGCGGGGTGACCGGGGAGCTGTTTTTT. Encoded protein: CASTPGQTSGVTGELFF.

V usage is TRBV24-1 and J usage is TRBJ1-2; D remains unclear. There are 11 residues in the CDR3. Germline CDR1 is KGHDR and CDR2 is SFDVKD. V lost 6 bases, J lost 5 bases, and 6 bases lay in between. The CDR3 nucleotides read TGTGCCACCAGTCGGGGTTATGGCTACACCTTC. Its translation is CATSRGYGYTF.

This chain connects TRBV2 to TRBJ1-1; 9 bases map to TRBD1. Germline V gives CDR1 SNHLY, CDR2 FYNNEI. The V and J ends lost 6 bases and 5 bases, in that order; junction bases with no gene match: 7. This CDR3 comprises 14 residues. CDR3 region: CASSEQGARTEAFF. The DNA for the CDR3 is TGTGCCAGCAGCGAACAGGGGGCTCGAACTGAAGCTTTCTTT.

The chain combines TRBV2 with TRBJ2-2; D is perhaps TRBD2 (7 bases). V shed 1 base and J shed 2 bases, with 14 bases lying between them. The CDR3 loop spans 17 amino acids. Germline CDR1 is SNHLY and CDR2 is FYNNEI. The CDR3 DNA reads TGTGCCAGCAGTGAAGATCCGGGGGGCCGCAACACCGGGGAGCTGTTTTTT. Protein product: CASSEDPGGRNTGELFF.

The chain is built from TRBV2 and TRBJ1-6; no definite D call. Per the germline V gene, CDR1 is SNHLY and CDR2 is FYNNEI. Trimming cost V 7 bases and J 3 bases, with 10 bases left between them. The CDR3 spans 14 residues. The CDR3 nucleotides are TGTGCCAGCAAATGGGCAGTCTATAATTCACCCCTCCACTTT. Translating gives CASKWAVYNSPLHF.

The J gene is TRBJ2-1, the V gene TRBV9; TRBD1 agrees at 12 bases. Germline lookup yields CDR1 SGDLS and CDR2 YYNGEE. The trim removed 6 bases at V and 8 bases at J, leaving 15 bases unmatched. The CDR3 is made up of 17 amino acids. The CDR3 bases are TGTGCCAGCAACCCAGATCTTGGGGACAGGGGGCTTTATGAGCAGTTCTTC. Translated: CASNPDLGDRGLYEQFF.

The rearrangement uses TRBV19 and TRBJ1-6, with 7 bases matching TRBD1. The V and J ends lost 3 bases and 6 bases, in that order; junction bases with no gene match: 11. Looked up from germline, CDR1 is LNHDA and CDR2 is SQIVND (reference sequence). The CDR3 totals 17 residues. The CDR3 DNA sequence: TGTGCCAGTAGTATTGAGAAGGGGGCAATCGGTAATTCACCCCTCCACTTT. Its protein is CASSIEKGAIGNSPLHF. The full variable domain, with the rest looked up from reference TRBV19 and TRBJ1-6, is DGGITQSPKYLFRKEGQNVTLSCEQNLNHDAMYWYRQDPGQGLRLIYYSQIVNDFQKGDIAEGYSVSREKKESFPLTVTSAQKNPTAFYLCASSIEKGAIGNSPLHFGNGTRLTVT.

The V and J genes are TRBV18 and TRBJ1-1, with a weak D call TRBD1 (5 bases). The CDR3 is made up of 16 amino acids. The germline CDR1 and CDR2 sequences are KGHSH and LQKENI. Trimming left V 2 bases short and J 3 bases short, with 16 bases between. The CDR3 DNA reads TGTGCCAGCTCACCAAGGGCAGGGCTCACCGACACTGAAGCTTTCTTT. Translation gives CASSPRAGLTDTEAFF.

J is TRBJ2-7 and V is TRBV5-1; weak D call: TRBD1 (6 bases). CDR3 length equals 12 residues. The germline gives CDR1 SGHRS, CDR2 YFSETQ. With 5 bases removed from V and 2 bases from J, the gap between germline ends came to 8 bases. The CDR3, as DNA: TGCGCCAGCAGTGGGGGCCCCTACGAGCAGTACTTC. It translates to CASSGGPYEQYF.

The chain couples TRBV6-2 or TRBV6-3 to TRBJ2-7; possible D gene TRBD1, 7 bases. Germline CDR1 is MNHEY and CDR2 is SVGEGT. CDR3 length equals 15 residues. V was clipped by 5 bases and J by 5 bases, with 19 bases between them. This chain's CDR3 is CASSLLVGGGDEQYF. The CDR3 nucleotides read TGTGCCAGCAGTCTCCTCGTTGGAGGGGGCGACGAGCAGTACTTC.

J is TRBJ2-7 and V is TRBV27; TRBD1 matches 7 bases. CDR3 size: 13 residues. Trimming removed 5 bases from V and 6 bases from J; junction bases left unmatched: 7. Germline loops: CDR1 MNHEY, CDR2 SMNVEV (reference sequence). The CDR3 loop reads CASSRDSSSEQYF. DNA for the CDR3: TGTGCCAGCAGTAGGGACAGCTCTAGCGAGCAGTACTTC.

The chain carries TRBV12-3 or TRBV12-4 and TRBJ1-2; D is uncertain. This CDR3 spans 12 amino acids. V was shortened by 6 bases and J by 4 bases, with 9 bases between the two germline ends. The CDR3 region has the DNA TGTGCCAGCAGCCTATTATCCTATGGCTACACCTTC. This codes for CASSLLSYGYTF.

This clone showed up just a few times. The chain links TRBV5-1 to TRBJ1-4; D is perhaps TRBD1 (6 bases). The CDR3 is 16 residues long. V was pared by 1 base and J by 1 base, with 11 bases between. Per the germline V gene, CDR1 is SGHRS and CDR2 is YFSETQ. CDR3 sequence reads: CASSLFRGQTNEKLFF. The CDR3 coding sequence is TGCGCCAGCAGCTTGTTCAGGGGCCAAACTAATGAAAAACTGTTTTTT.

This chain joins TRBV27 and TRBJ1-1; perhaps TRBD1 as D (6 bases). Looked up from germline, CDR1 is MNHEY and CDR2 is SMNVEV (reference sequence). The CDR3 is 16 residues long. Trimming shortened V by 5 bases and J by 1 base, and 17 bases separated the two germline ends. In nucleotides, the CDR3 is TGTGCCAGCAGTGCGCGGGGGGGCTCGGGGAACACTGAAGCTTTCTTT. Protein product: CASSARGGSGNTEAFF.

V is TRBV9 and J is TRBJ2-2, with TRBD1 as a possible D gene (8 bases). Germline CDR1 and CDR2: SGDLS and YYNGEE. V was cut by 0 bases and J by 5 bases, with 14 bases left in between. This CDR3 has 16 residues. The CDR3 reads CASSVVSQGGTGELFF. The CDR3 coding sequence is TGTGCCAGCAGCGTAGTATCACAGGGGGGGACCGGGGAGCTGTTTTTT.

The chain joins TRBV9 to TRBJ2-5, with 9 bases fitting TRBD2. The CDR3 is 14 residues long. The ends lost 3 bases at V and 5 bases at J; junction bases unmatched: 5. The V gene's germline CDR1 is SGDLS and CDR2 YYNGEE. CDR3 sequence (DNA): TGTGCCAGCAGCGACGGGACTAGCATGGAGACCCAGTACTTC. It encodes CASSDGTSMETQYF.

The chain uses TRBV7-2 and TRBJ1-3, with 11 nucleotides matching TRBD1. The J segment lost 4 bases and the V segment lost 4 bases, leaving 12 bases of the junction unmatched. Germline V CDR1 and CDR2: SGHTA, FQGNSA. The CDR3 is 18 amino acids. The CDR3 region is CASSYYNGQGAVGNTIYF. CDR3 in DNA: TGTGCCAGCAGCTATTACAACGGACAGGGGGCGGTGGGAAACACCATATATTTT.

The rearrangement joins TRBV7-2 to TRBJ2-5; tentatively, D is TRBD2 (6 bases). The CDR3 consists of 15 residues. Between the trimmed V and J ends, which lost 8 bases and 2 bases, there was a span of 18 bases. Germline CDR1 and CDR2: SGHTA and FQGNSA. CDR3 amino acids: CASSSGGWVQETQYF. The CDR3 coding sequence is TGTGCCAGCTCCTCCGGGGGATGGGTGCAAGAGACCCAGTACTTC. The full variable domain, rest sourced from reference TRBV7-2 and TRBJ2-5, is GAGVSQSPSNKVTEKGKDVELRCDPISGHTALYWYRQSLGQGLEFLIYFQGNSAPDKSGLPSDRFSAERTGGSVSTLTIQRTQQEDSAVYLCASSSGGWVQETQYFGPGTRLLVL.

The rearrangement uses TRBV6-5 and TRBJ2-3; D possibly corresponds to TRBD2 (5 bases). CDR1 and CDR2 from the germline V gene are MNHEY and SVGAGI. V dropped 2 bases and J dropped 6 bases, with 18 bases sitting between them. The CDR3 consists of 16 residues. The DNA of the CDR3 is TGTGCCAGCAGTTACCGCGTTTCGAGGGCGGCCGATACGCAGTATTTT. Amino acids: CASSYRVSRAADTQYF.

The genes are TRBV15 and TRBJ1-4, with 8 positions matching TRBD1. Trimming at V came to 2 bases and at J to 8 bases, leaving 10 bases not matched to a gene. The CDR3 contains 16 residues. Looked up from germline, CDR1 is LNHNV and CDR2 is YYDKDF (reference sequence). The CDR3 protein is CATSRPGQGLAEKLFF. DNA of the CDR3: TGTGCCACCAGCAGACCAGGACAGGGCCTAGCAGAAAAACTGTTTTTT.

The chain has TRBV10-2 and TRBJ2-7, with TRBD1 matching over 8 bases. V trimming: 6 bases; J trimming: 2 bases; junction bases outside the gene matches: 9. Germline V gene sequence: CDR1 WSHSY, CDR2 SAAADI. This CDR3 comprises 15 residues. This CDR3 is CASSKGTGRTYEQYF. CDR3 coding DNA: TGCGCCAGCAGCAAAGGGACAGGTCGCACCTACGAGCAGTACTTC.

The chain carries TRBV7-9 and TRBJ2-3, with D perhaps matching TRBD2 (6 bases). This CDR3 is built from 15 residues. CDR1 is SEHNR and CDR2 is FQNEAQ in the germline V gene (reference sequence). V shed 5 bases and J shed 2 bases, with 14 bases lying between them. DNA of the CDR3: TGTGCCAGCAGCCTATTAGCGGTGAACACAGATACGCAGTATTTT. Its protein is CASSLLAVNTDTQYF.

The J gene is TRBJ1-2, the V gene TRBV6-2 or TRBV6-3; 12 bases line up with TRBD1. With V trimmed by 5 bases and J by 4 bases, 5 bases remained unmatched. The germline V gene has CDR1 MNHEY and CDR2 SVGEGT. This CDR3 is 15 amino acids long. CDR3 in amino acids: CASSPGTGGGYGYTF. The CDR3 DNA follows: TGTGCCAGCAGTCCCGGGACAGGGGGCGGCTATGGCTACACCTTC.

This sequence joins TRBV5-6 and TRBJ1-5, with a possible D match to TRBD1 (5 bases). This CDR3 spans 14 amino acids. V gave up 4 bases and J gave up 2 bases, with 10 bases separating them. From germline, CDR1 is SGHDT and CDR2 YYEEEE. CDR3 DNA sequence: TGTGCCAGCAGCGGAGGGGTTGGCAATCAGCCCCAGCATTTT. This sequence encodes CASSGGVGNQPQHF.

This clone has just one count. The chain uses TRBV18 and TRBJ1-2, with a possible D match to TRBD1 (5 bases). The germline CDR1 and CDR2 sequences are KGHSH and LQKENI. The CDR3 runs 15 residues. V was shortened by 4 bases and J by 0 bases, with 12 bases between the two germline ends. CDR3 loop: CASSLSPGTNYGYTF. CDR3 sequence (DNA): TGTGCCAGCTCACTTTCCCCAGGGACTAACTATGGCTACACCTTC.